This T cell receptor (beta chain) was identified during a study of T cell repertoires in cytomegalovirus infection (dated by TCRdb to between 2017 and 2020). As for the study more broadly: Because public TCR beta signatures pointed to carriage of CMV infection together with the matching HLA type, the HLA type of each donor mattered for the analysis.

For this chain, trimming is 5 bases at the V end and 4 bases at the J end, and the number of junction bases without a gene match is 11. The CDR3, from cysteine to phenylalanine, totals 16 residues. CDR3 DNA is the only sequence kept; it has 48 bases, read in frame from the first base. CDR1 and CDR2, per the germline V gene, are LGHNA and YSLEER. Results and caveats for the whole study, not just this receptor: The ex vivo response was dominated by HLA-C-restricted CMV-specific TCR beta clonotypes, and the single most frequent clonotype in two of eight donors was supplied by these HLA-C-restricted clonotypes. Carriers of CMV infection plus the relevant HLA type were discriminated by the cumulative frequency of public TCR beta family members in the study cohort and in an independent approximately 350-donor cohort.

The sample holds many counts of this clonotype. The specificity of this receptor is unknown. No per-base quality is available; no much larger clone lies one base away. The listed sequencing device is Illumina HiSeq 1500. TCRdb reprocessing: public reads trimmed at Q25 with fastp, clones called with MiXCR, in-frame beta chains kept. Each entry merges the rows of one CDR3 protein and shows their most common DNA and genes. The sample data list just under 300,000 distinct CDR3 sequences, and approximately 8.9% of these were observed just once. The top ten clonotypes cover around 2.5% of the sample. Sequences were obtained from PBMCs. The rearrangement joined TRBV4-3 to TRBJ2-1; 7 central nucleotides agree with TRBD1. This TCR came from a human donor in good health (CMV status not recorded). Some clones in this sample may be carry-over from other donors' samples. The sequenced DNA is TGCGCCAGCAGCAAGGAAACAGGGGTCGCTTACAATGAGCAGTTCTTC. The resulting protein is CASSKETGVAYNEQFF.